This passage covers 2 T cell receptor beta chains from one sample sequenced in a study of T and B cells in COVID-19 patients. BIOMED2 TRB-A/B primer pools were used in multiplex TRB PCR. A single record per CDR3 protein comes from TCRdb applying MiXCR to the multiplex PCR reads. The sample includes thousands of distinct CDR3 sequences, 27% of them seen just once. Each TRB amplification used about 250-550 ng of genomic DNA from blood. The sequenced material came from blood. These receptors were taken from a human donor with active COVID-19. The donor label of this sample is uncertain.

This clonotype ranks as medium-sized. V is TRBV27 and J is TRBJ2-7; D is perhaps TRBD1 or TRBD2 (5 bases each). The length of the CDR3 is 12 residues. The germline V gene has CDR1 MNHEY and CDR2 SMNVEV (reference sequence). V lost 6 bases and J lost 7, with 13 bases in between. The CDR3 protein is CASSSGPFEQYF. The CDR3 DNA follows: TGTGCCAGCAGCTCGGGACCCTTTGAGCAGTACTTC.

This clonotype has more than one count but fewer than ten. V gene TRBV13 combines with J gene TRBJ1-2, with a weak D call TRBD1 (6 bases). CDR1 and CDR2 from the germline V gene are PRHDT and FYEKMQ (reference sequence). The CDR3 spans 14 residues. V gave up 2 bases and J gave up 5 bases, with 12 bases separating them. This chain's CDR3 is CASSLTTGEYGYTF. CDR3 DNA sequence: TGTGCCAGCAGCTTAACGACAGGAGAATATGGCTACACCTTC.